The rows below give T cell receptor beta chains drawn from one sample of a study of T cell changes during pregnancy in multiple sclerosis. Using immunoSEQ multiplex PCR, the repertoire was profiled, and TCRdb retains in-frame clones only, with some absent. Of 50,000 or so clones listed, approximately 92% were seen once; the top ten hold over 0.55%. Material: CD4+ T cells from peripheral blood mononuclear cells, obtained after pregnancy. The receptors come from a female donor with multiple sclerosis, enrolled in a pregnancy study. The CDR3 runs from the conserved cysteine through the conserved F or W. A D gene is named only where the DNA matches it firmly.

D gene: TRBD2; J gene: TRBJ2-1; V gene: TRBV10-3; CDR3 protein: CAISAGGTSGNNEQFF
D gene: TRBD2; J gene: TRBJ2-3; V gene: TRBV28; CDR3 protein: CASRSGLAGGRTDTQYF
D gene: TRBD2; J gene: TRBJ2-3; V gene: TRBV18; CDR3 protein: CASSPLTGGRTSSTDTQYF
D gene: -; J gene: TRBJ2-5; V gene: TRBV30; CDR3 protein: CAWSSLSSVRVKETQYF
D gene: TRBD1; J gene: TRBJ1-1; V gene: TRBV28; CDR3 protein: CASRPNRGRNTEAFF
D gene: TRBD1; J gene: TRBJ1-5; V gene: TRBV27; CDR3 protein: CASSDRDRGLGQPQHF
D gene: -; J gene: TRBJ2-1; V gene: TRBV5-1; CDR3 protein: CASSLIVGPDNEQFF
D gene: TRBD2; J gene: TRBJ2-2; V gene: TRBV19; CDR3 protein: CASSILAGGPTGELFF
D gene: -; J gene: TRBJ1-4; V gene: TRBV15; CDR3 protein: CATSRDSGAGEGKLFF
D gene: -; J gene: TRBJ1-2; V gene: TRBV25-1; CDR3 protein: CASIPGNGNYGYTF
D gene: -; J gene: TRBJ1-1; V gene: TRBV5-6; CDR3 protein: CASTIGAGGWETEAFF
D gene: -; J gene: TRBJ2-2; V gene: TRBV19; CDR3 protein: CARWGQTNTGELFF
D gene: TRBD1; J gene: TRBJ2-6; V gene: TRBV7-3; CDR3 protein: CASSLVGTGKAGANVLTF
D gene: -; J gene: TRBJ1-2; V gene: TRBV2; CDR3 protein: CASSETGVGGYTF
D gene: -; J gene: TRBJ1-5; V gene: TRBV7-9; CDR3 protein: CASSLAGGQGQPQHF
D gene: TRBD2; J gene: TRBJ2-1; V gene: TRBV7-9; CDR3 protein: CASSLLAGGGSYNEQFF